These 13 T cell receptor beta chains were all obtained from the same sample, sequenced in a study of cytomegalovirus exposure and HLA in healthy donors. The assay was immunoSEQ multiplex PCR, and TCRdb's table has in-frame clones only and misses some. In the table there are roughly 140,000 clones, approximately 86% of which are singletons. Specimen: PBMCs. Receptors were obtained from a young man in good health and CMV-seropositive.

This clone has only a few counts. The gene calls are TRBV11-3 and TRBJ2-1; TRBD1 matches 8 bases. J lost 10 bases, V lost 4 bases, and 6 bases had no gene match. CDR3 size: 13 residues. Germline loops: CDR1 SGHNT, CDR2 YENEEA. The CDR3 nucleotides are TGTGCCAGCAGCTCCGGAACAGGGGGAGAGCAGTTCTTC. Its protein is CASSSGTGGEQFF. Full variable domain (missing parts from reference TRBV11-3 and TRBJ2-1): EAGVVQSPRYKIIEKKQPVAFWCNPISGHNTLYWYLQNLGQGPELLIRYENEEAVDDSQLPKDRFSAERLKGVDSTLKIQPAELGDSAVYLCASSSGTGGEQFFGPGTRLTVL.

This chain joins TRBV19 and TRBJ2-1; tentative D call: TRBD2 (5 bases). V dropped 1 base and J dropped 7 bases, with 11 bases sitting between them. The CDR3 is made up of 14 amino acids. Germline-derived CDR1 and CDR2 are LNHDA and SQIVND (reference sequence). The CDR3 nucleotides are TGTGCCAGTAGTATAGGTGGGAGCGTTAATGAGCAGTTCTTC. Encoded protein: CASSIGGSVNEQFF.

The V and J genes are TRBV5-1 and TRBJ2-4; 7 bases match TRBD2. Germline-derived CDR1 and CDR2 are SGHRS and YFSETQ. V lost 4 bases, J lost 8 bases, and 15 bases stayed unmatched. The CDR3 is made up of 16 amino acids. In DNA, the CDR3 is TGCGCCAGCAGCCCGGACGGCGGGGGTCAGGGAGACATTCAGTACTTC. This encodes CASSPDGGGQGDIQYF.

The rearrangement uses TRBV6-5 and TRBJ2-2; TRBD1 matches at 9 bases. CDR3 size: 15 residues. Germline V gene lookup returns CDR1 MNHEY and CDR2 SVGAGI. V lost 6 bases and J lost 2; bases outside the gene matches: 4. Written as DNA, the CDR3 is TGTGCCAGCAGACCGGGACAGGGCAACACCGGGGAGCTGTTTTTT. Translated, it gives CASRPGQGNTGELFF.

The chain's CDR3 is CASSNRQAYEQYF. DNA of the CDR3: TGTGCCAGCAGTAATCGACAGGCCTACGAGCAGTACTTC. The genes are TRBV6-5 and TRBJ2-7; the D gene is possibly TRBD1 (6 bases). CDR3 length equals 13 residues. V was cut by 5 bases and J by 2 bases, with 10 bases left in between. Germline CDR1 and CDR2: MNHEY and SVGAGI.

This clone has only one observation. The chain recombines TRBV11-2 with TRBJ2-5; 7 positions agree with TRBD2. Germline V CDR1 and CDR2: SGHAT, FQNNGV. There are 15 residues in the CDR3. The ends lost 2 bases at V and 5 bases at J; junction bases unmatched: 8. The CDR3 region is CASSLYLAGEETQYF. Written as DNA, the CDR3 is TGTGCCAGCAGCTTATATTTGGCGGGAGAGGAGACCCAGTACTTC.

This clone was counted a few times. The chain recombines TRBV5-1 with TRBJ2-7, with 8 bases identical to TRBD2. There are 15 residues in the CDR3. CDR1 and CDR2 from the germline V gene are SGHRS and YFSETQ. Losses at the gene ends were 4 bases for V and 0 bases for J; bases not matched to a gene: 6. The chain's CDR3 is CASSQLADASYEQYF. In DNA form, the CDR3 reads TGCGCCAGCAGCCAACTAGCGGATGCCTCCTACGAGCAGTACTTC.

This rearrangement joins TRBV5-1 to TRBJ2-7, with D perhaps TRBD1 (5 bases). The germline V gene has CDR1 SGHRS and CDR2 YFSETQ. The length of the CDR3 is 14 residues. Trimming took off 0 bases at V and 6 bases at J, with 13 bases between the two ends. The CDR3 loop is CASSLEQGRGEQYF. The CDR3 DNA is TGCGCCAGCAGCTTGGAGCAGGGAAGGGGCGAGCAGTACTTC. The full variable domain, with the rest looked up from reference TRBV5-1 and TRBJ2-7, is KAGVTQTPRYLIKTRGQQVTLSCSPISGHRSVSWYQQTPGQGLQFLFEYFSETQRNKGNFPGRFSGRQFSNSRSEMNVSTLELGDSALYLCASSLEQGRGEQYFGPGTRLTVT.

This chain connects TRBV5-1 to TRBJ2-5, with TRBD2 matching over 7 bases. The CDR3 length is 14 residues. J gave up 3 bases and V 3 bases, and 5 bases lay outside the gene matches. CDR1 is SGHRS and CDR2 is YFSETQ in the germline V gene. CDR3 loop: CASSSLAVKETQYF. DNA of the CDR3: TGCGCCAGCAGCTCTCTAGCGGTTAAAGAGACCCAGTACTTC.

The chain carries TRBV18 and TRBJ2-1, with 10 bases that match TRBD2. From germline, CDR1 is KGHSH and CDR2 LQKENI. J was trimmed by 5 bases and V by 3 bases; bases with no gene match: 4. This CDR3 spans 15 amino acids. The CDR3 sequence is CASSPGTSANNEQFF. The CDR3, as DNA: TGTGCCAGCTCACCCGGGACTAGCGCGAACAATGAGCAGTTCTTC.

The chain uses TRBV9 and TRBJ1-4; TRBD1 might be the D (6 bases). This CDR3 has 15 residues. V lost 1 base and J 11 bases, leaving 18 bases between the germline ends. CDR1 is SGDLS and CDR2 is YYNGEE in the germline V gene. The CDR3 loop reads CASSVRGTRMRKLFF. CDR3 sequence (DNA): TGTGCCAGCAGCGTAAGGGGGACACGAATGAGGAAACTGTTTTTT. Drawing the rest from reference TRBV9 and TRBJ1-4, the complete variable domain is DSGVTQTPKHLITATGQRVTLRCSPRSGDLSVYWYQQSLDQGLQFLIQYYNGEERAKGNILERFSAQQFPDLHSELNLSSLELGDSALYFCASSVRGTRMRKLFFGSGTQLSVL.

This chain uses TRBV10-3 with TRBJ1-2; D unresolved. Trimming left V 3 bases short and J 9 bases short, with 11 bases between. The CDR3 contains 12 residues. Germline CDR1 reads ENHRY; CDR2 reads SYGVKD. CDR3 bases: TGTGCCATCAGTGATACGTCGGGGAGCTACACCTTC. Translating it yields CAISDTSGSYTF.

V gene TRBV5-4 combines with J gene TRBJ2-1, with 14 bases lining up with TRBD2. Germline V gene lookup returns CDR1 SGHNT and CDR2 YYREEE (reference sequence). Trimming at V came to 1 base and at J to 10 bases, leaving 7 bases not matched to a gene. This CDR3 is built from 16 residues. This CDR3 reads CASSLRAGLAGDEQFF. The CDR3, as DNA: TGTGCCAGCAGCTTGAGGGCGGGACTAGCGGGAGACGAGCAGTTCTTC.